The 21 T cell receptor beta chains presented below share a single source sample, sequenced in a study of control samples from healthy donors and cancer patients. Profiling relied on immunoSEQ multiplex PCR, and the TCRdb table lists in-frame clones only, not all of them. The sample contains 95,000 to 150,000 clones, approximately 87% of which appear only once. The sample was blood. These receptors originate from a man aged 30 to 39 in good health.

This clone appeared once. For the CDR3, the DNA is TGTGCCAGCTCACCACCGGTACAGGGTAATGAAAAACTGTTTTTT. Protein: CASSPPVQGNEKLFF. V is TRBV18 and J is TRBJ1-4, with D possibly matching TRBD1 (6 bases). Trimming removed 0 bases from V and 4 bases from J, with 9 bases in between. The CDR3 is 15 residues long. Germline V gene sequence: CDR1 KGHSH, CDR2 LQKENI.

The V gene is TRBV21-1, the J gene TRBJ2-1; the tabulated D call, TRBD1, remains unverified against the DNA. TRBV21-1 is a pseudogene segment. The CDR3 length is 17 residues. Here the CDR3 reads CASSNRDRDRGFNEQFF. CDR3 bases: TGTGCCAGCAGCAATCGGGACCGGGACAGGGGTTTCAATGAGCAGTTCTTC.

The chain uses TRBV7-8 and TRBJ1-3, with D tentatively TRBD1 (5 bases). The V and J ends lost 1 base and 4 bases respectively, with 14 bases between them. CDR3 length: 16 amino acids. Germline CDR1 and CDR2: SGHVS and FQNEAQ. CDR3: CASSLGTGAEGNTIYF. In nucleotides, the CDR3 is TGTGCCAGCAGCTTAGGGACCGGGGCGGAAGGAAACACCATATATTTT.

The CDR3 nucleotides read TGCAGCGTACCAGGAGGAAGCGGTGGCTACACCTTC. This encodes CSVPGGSGGYTF. V and J are TRBV29-1 and TRBJ1-2; unclear D gene. The CDR3 totals 12 residues. V was pared by 6 bases and J by 7 bases, with 15 bases between. From germline, CDR1 is SQVTM and CDR2 ANQGSEA.

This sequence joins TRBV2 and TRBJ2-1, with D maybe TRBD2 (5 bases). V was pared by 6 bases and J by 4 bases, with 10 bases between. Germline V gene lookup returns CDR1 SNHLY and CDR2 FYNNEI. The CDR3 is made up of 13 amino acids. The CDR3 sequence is CASRERVYNEQFF. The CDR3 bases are TGTGCCAGCAGAGAGAGGGTTTACAATGAGCAGTTCTTC.

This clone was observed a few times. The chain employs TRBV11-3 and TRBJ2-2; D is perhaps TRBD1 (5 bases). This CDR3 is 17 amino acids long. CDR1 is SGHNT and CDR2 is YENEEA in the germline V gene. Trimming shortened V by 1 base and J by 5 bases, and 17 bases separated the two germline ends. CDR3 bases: TGTGCCAGCAGCTTAGTTATCGTAGATTACAGGACCGGGGAGCTGTTTTTT. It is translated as CASSLVIVDYRTGELFF.

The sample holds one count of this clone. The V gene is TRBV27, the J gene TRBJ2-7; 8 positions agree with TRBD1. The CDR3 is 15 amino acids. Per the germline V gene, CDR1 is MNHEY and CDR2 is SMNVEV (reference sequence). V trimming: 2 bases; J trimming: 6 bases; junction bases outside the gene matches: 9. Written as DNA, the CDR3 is TGTGCCAGCAGTTTAGTAGGACAGGGCTGGAGCGAGCAGTACTTC. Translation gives CASSLVGQGWSEQYF.

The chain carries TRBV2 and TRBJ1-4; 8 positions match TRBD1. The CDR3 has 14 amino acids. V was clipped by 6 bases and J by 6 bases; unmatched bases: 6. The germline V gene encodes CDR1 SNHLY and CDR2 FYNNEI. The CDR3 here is CASRDTGGHEKLFF. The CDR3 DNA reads TGTGCCAGCAGGGATACAGGGGGTCATGAAAAACTGTTTTTT.

Here the CDR3 reads CASTAPGLNSPLHF. The CDR3 DNA reads as TGTGCCAGCACCGCCCCGGGTCTTAATTCACCCCTCCACTTT. The rearrangement uses TRBV28 and TRBJ1-6; D is uncertain. Trimming removed 7 bases at V and 6 bases at J, with 13 bases between. The CDR3 covers 14 residues. Germline V CDR1 and CDR2: MDHEN, SYDVKM.

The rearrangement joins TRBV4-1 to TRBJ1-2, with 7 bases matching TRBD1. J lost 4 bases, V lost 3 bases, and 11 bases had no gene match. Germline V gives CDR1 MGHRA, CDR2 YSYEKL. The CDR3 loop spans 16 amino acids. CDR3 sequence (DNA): TGCGCCAGCAGCCACCCACGACAGGGACTGTTCTATGGCTACACCTTC. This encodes CASSHPRQGLFYGYTF.

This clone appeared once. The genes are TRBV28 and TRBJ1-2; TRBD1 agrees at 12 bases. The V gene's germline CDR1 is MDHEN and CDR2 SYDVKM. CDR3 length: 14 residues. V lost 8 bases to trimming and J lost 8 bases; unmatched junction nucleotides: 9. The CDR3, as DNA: TGTGCCAGCGGCCTGGGGACAGGGGGCTGGGGCTACACCTTC. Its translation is CASGLGTGGWGYTF.

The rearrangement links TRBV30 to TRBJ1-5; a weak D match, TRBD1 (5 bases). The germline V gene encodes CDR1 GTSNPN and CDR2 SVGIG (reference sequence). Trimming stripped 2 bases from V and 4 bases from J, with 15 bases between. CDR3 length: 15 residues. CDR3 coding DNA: TGTGCCTGGAGTTTTACAGGATCCGGGAATCAGCCCCAGCATTTT. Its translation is CAWSFTGSGNQPQHF.

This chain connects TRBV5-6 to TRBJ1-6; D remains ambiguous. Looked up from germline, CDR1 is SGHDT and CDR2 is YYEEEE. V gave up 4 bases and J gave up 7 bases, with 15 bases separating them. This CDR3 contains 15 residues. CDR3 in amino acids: CASSPDWKGNSPLHF. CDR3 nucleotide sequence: TGTGCCAGCAGCCCCGACTGGAAGGGCAATTCACCCCTCCACTTT.

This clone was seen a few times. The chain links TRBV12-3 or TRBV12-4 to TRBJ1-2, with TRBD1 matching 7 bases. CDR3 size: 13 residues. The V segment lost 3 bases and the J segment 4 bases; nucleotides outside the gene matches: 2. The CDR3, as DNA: TGTGCCAGCAGTTTCTCAGGGGGCTATGGCTACACCTTC. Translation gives CASSFSGGYGYTF.

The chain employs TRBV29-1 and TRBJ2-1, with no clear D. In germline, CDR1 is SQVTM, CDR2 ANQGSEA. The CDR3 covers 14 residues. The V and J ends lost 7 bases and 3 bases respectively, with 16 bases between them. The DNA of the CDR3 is TGCAGCGCTTCGATTAGACTGGGCTACAATGAGCAGTTCTTC. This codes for CSASIRLGYNEQFF.

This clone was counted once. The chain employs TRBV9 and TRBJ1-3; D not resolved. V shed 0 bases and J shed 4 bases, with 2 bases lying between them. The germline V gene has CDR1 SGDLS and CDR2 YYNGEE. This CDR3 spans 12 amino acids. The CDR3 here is CASSVGGNTIYF. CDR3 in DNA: TGTGCCAGCAGCGTAGGAGGAAACACCATATATTTT.

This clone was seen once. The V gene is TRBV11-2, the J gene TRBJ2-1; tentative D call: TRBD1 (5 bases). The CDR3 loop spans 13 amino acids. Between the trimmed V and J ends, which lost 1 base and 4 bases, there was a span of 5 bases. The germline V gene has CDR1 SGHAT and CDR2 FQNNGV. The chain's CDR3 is CASSLGQYNEQFF. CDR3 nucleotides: TGTGCCAGCAGCTTAGGACAGTACAATGAGCAGTTCTTC. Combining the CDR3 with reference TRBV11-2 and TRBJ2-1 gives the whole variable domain EAGVAQSPRYKIIEKRQSVAFWCNPISGHATLYWYQQILGQGPKLLIQFQNNGVVDDSQLPKDRFSAERLKGVDSTLKIQPAKLEDSAVYLCASSLGQYNEQFFGPGTRLTVL.

The CDR3 sequence is CASSQDTEGYGYTF. DNA of the CDR3: TGTGCCAGCAGCCAAGATACAGAGGGCTATGGCTACACCTTC. The chain uses TRBV3-1 (or the pseudogene TRBV3-2) and TRBJ1-2, with D unclear. CDR1 and CDR2 from the germline V gene are LGHDT and YNNKEL (reference sequence). V lost 0 bases to trimming and J lost 4 bases, with 9 bases between them. This CDR3 is built from 14 residues.

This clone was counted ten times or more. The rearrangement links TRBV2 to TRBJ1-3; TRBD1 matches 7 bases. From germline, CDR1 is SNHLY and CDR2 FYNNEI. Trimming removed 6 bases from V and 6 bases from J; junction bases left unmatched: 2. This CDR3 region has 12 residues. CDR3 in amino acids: CASREGANTIYF. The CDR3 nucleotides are TGTGCCAGCAGGGAGGGGGCAAACACCATATATTTT.

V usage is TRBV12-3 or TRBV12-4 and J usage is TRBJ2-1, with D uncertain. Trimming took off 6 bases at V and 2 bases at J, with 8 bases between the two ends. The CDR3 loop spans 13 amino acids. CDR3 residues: CASSRAAYNEQFF. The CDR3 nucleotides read TGTGCCAGCAGCCGGGCGGCCTACAATGAGCAGTTCTTC.

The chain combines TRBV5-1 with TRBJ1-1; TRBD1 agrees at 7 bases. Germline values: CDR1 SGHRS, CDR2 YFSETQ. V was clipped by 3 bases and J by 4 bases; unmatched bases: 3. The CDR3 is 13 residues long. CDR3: CASSSSGGTEAFF. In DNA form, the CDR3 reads TGCGCCAGCAGCTCCTCAGGGGGCACTGAAGCTTTCTTT.